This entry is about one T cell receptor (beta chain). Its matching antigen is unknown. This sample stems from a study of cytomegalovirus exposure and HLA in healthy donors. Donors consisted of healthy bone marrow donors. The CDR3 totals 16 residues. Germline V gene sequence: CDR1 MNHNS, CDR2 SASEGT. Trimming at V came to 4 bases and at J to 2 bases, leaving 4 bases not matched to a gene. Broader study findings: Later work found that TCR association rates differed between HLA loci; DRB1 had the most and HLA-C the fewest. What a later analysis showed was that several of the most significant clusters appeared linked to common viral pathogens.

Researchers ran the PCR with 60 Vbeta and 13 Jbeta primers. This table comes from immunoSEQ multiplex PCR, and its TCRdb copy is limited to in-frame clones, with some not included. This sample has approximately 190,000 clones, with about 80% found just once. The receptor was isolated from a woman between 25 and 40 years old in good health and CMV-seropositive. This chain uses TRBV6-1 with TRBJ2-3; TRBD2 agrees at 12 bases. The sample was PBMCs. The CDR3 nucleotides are TGTGCCAGCAGTGGGACTAGCGGGGAACCCACAGATACGCAGTATTTT. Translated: CASSGTSGEPTDTQYF.